The 25 T cell receptor beta chains reported below all come from one sample, sequenced in a study of shared clonotypes between healthy human individuals. The data were produced by immunoSEQ multiplex PCR, yet TCRdb's version contains in-frame clones alone and is incomplete. The table shows about 1,800,000 clones, with approximately 95% occurring only once. As defined, naive CD8 cells were CD45RO-negative and positively selected for CCR7, with terminally differentiated effector memory CD45RA+ cells excluded. Sequencing was carried out using naive CD8+ T cells sorted from blood. Receptors originate from a man younger than 30 in good health.

About this clone itself: The same CDR3 can be traced to other DNA sequences in this sample. The CDR3 spells CASSYSNYNEQFF. In DNA, the CDR3 is TGTGCCAGCAGTTACTCGAACTACAATGAGCAGTTCTTC. The chain has TRBV6-5 and TRBJ2-1; D remains ambiguous. Trimming took off 0 bases at V and 3 bases at J, with 3 bases between the two ends. The germline V gene encodes CDR1 MNHEY and CDR2 SVGAGI. The CDR3 contains 13 residues.

This chain joins TRBV27 and TRBJ2-7; 10 bases align to TRBD2. J gave up 3 bases and V 3 bases, and 5 bases lay outside the gene matches. Germline V gene data show CDR1 as MNHEY and CDR2 as SMNVEV (reference sequence). The CDR3 spans 15 residues. This CDR3 is CASSLGSSGSYEQYF. In nucleotides, the CDR3 is TGTGCCAGCAGTTTGGGGTCTAGCGGGAGCTACGAGCAGTACTTC.

This clone was recorded once. V is TRBV4-3 and J is TRBJ2-7; TRBD1 matches at 7 bases. The germline V gene has CDR1 LGHNA and CDR2 YSLEER. The CDR3 runs to 16 residues. After removal of 1 base from V and 2 bases from J, the junction contained 8 bases not matched to a gene. CDR3 sequence reads: CASSQVGTAYPYEQYF. The CDR3, as DNA: TGCGCCAGCAGCCAAGTTGGGACAGCATACCCCTACGAGCAGTACTTC.

The rearrangement uses TRBV1 and TRBJ2-5; TRBD2, as called in the table, went unchecked against the DNA. TRBV1 is a pseudogene. CDR3 length: 17 amino acids. The CDR3 nucleotides read TGCACCAGCAGCCAAGATGTTCCGAGCGGGGGATTGGAGACCCAGTACTTC. It specifies CTSSQDVPSGGLETQYF.

The CDR3 reads CASSEMNRASDNQPQHF. The CDR3, as DNA: TGCGCCAGCAGTGAGATGAACAGGGCGAGTGACAATCAGCCCCAGCATTTT. The chain is built from TRBV10-1 and TRBJ1-5; tentatively, D is TRBD1 (6 bases). V lost 2 bases and J 3 bases, leaving 17 bases between the germline ends. Germline V gene data show CDR1 as WNHNN and CDR2 as SYGVQD (reference sequence). CDR3 length: 17 residues.

About this clone: Additional DNA sequences in this sample encode the identical CDR3. V gene TRBV5-1 combines with J gene TRBJ2-7; D may be TRBD1 (5 bases). The CDR3 contains 13 residues. V was trimmed by 4 bases and J by 4 bases, leaving 12 bases between them. Germline V gene lookup returns CDR1 SGHRS and CDR2 YFSETQ. The CDR3: CASSQGLGYEQYF. CDR3 bases: TGCGCCAGCAGCCAGGGTTTGGGATACGAGCAGTACTTC.

This clone was observed a single time. Distinct nucleotide sequences in the sample also encode this CDR3. This sequence joins TRBV6-5 and TRBJ2-6, with D possibly being TRBD1 or TRBD2 (5 bases each). The CDR3 runs to 15 residues. The V end lost 0 bases, the J end lost 2 bases, and 5 bases lay between the germline ends. Germline assignment: CDR1 MNHEY and CDR2 SVGAGI. CDR3 amino acids: CASSYSGAGANVLTF. As DNA, the CDR3 is TGTGCCAGCAGTTACTCGGGGGCTGGGGCCAACGTCCTGACTTTC.

The chain employs TRBV5-4 and TRBJ1-1; D ambiguous. V dropped 3 bases and J dropped 3 bases, with 15 bases sitting between them. This CDR3 comprises 15 residues. Germline V gene data show CDR1 as SGHNT and CDR2 as YYREEE (reference sequence). The CDR3 nucleotides are TGTGCCAGCAGCTCCTCGGTGGGGAGGGACACTGAAGCTTTCTTT. Its protein product is CASSSSVGRDTEAFF.

The rearrangement uses TRBV13 and TRBJ2-7, with D possibly matching TRBD1 (6 bases). The CDR3 contains 13 residues. The germline V gene has CDR1 PRHDT and CDR2 FYEKMQ (reference sequence). V was cut by 5 bases and J by 2 bases, with 10 bases left in between. The CDR3 bases are TGTGCCAGCAGCCCCAGGGGCCCCTACGAGCAGTACTTC. This sequence encodes CASSPRGPYEQYF.

This chain uses TRBV19 with TRBJ1-1, with D possibly TRBD1 on 6 matching bases. V lost 6 bases and J 2 bases, leaving 13 bases between the germline ends. CDR1 is LNHDA and CDR2 is SQIVND in the germline V gene (reference sequence). The CDR3 runs 14 residues. The CDR3 DNA reads as TGTGCCAGTAGCTGGGGGCGGGTTAACACTGAAGCTTTCTTT. Encoded protein: CASSWGRVNTEAFF.

This chain joins TRBV6-1 and TRBJ2-7, with D possibly being TRBD1 or TRBD2 (5 bases each). Germline V CDR1 and CDR2: MNHNS, SASEGT. CDR3 length: 14 amino acids. Trimming stripped 6 bases from V and 7 bases from J, with 19 bases between. The CDR3 region is CASSHDSGFEEQYF. The CDR3 nucleotides read TGTGCCAGCAGCCACGACAGCGGATTTGAGGAGCAGTACTTC.

This chain connects TRBV19 to TRBJ1-5; no clear D gene. Germline V gives CDR1 LNHDA, CDR2 SQIVND (reference sequence). The CDR3 runs to 15 residues. Trimming shortened V by 2 bases and J by 5 bases, and 13 bases separated the two germline ends. The CDR3 DNA reads TGTGCCAGTAGTATACAGCCGGGTGGGGATCAGCCCCAGCATTTT. Amino acid sequence: CASSIQPGGDQPQHF.

V and J are TRBV19 and TRBJ2-1; TRBD2 might be the D (6 bases). In germline, CDR1 is LNHDA, CDR2 SQIVND (reference sequence). Trimming took 2 bases from V and 6 from J, leaving 11 bases between them. This CDR3 contains 14 residues. CDR3 coding DNA: TGTGCCAGTAGTATAAGTCGGGAGTCCAATGAGCAGTTCTTC. This codes for CASSISRESNEQFF.

This clone was counted a few times. The V gene is TRBV2, the J gene TRBJ1-2; no clear D. This CDR3 comprises 15 residues. Germline loops: CDR1 SNHLY, CDR2 FYNNEI. V lost 2 bases to trimming and J lost 4 bases, with 14 bases between them. In DNA, the CDR3 is TGTGCCAGCAGTGAAACCAACAGCGAGATCTATGGCTACACCTTC. Its protein is CASSETNSEIYGYTF. The full variable domain, in which reference TRBV2 and TRBJ1-2 provide the parts outside the CDR3, is EPEVTQTPSHQVTQMGQEVILRCVPISNHLYFYWYRQILGQKVEFLVSFYNNEISEKSEIFDDQFSVERPDGSNFTLKIRSTKLEDSAMYFCASSETNSEIYGYTFGSGTRLTVV.

Note on this clone: Other DNA variants within this sample encode the same CDR3. The chain joins TRBV29-1 to TRBJ2-5; D unclear. Germline assignment: CDR1 SQVTM and CDR2 ANQGSEA. The length of the CDR3 is 13 residues. V gave up 0 bases and J gave up 2 bases, with 7 bases separating them. The CDR3 sequence is CSVEDSYQETQYF. The CDR3 region has the DNA TGCAGCGTTGAAGATTCTTATCAAGAGACCCAGTACTTC.

V gene TRBV6-1 combines with J gene TRBJ2-7; TRBD2 aligns across 9 bases. J lost 3 bases, V lost 1 base, and 10 bases had no gene match. The CDR3 is made up of 17 amino acids. Germline CDR1 and CDR2: MNHNS and SASEGT. CDR3 sequence reads: CASSEGLAGVVGYEQYF. In DNA, the CDR3 is TGTGCCAGCAGTGAAGGGTTAGCGGGAGTGGTCGGCTACGAGCAGTACTTC.

The J gene is TRBJ1-6, the V gene TRBV7-9; D gene ambiguous. The CDR3 length is 14 residues. Deletions cut 5 bases from V and 0 bases from J, with 5 bases between. Germline V gene lookup returns CDR1 SEHNR and CDR2 FQNEAQ (reference sequence). CDR3 region: CASSASSYNSPLHF. CDR3 coding DNA: TGTGCCAGCAGCGCGAGCTCCTATAATTCACCCCTCCACTTT.

The chain recombines TRBV7-3 with TRBJ2-5; 7 bases are a match to TRBD1. The CDR3 consists of 16 residues. After removal of 5 bases from V and 2 bases from J, the junction contained 11 bases not matched to a gene. Germline V CDR1 and CDR2: SGHTA, FQGTGA. In DNA form, the CDR3 reads TGTGCCAGCAGCGCAAATGCCGGGACAGTTCAAGAGACCCAGTACTTC. This codes for CASSANAGTVQETQYF.

The rearrangement uses TRBV7-2 and TRBJ2-7, with unresolved D. Trimming left V 3 bases short and J 3 bases short, with 12 bases between. Germline V CDR1 and CDR2: SGHTA, FQGNSA. The CDR3 length is 14 residues. CDR3 residues: CASSFQGPSYEQYF. CDR3 coding DNA: TGTGCCAGCAGCTTTCAAGGCCCGAGCTACGAGCAGTACTTC. Filled out from reference TRBV7-2 and TRBJ2-7, the complete variable domain reads GAGVSQSPSNKVTEKGKDVELRCDPISGHTALYWYRQSLGQGLEFLIYFQGNSAPDKSGLPSDRFSAERTGGSVSTLTIQRTQQEDSAVYLCASSFQGPSYEQYFGPGTRLTVT.

This clone came up once. In the same sample, other DNA sequences code for this CDR3. This chain uses TRBV7-9 with TRBJ2-7, with TRBD1 identical over 8 bases. Germline values: CDR1 SEHNR, CDR2 FQNEAQ (reference sequence). The CDR3 spans 13 residues. V lost 5 bases and J lost 4; bases outside the gene matches: 4. The CDR3 sequence is CASSPTGVYEQYF. The CDR3 bases are TGTGCCAGCAGCCCGACAGGGGTGTACGAGCAGTACTTC.

The V gene is TRBV6-5, the J gene TRBJ2-7, with 9 nucleotides matching TRBD1. Germline lookup yields CDR1 MNHEY and CDR2 SVGAGI. The CDR3 runs 15 residues. The trim removed 4 bases at V and 5 bases at J, leaving 9 bases unmatched. CDR3 amino acids: CASSSPGQGPDEQYF. The CDR3 DNA follows: TGTGCCAGCAGTTCCCCGGGACAGGGTCCCGACGAGCAGTACTTC.

This chain connects TRBV4-1 to TRBJ1-4, with 9 bases aligning to TRBD1. The germline gives CDR1 MGHRA, CDR2 YSYEKL. Trimming removed 3 bases from V and 7 bases from J; junction bases left unmatched: 6. The CDR3 extends over 15 amino acids. Written as DNA, the CDR3 is TGCGCCAGCAGCCAGGCCGGGACAGGGTCTGAAAAACTGTTTTTT. Translated, it gives CASSQAGTGSEKLFF.

The J gene is TRBJ2-7, the V gene TRBV7-8; D may be TRBD2 (6 bases). The V end was cut by 5 bases, the J end by 4 bases, with 9 bases between. CDR3 length: 12 residues. CDR1 and CDR2 (germline): SGHVS, FQNEAQ. DNA of the CDR3: TGTGCCAGCAGCCTGGGGAGGTACGAGCAGTACTTC. It yields the protein CASSLGRYEQYF.

To note about this clone: This same CDR3 is encoded by further DNA sequences in the sample. V is TRBV7-9 and J is TRBJ2-7, with TRBD1 identical over 7 bases. V lost 1 base and J lost 1; bases outside the gene matches: 4. The CDR3 sequence is 15 residues long. The germline V gene encodes CDR1 SEHNR and CDR2 FQNEAQ (reference sequence). CDR3 bases: TGTGCCAGCAGCTTAGGGGCAGGGGGTTCCTACGAGCAGTACTTC. It translates to CASSLGAGGSYEQYF.

Note on this clone: At the DNA level, this CDR3 is encoded by other sequences in the same sample as well. This chain links TRBV10-3 with TRBJ2-7, with TRBD1 matching 12 bases. The V gene's germline CDR1 is ENHRY and CDR2 SYGVKD. V shed 2 bases and J 4 bases; nucleotides not matched to a gene: 3. CDR3 length: 15 amino acids. The CDR3 sequence: CAISELGQGAYEQYF. In DNA, the CDR3 is TGTGCCATCAGTGAGCTGGGACAGGGGGCTTACGAGCAGTACTTC.